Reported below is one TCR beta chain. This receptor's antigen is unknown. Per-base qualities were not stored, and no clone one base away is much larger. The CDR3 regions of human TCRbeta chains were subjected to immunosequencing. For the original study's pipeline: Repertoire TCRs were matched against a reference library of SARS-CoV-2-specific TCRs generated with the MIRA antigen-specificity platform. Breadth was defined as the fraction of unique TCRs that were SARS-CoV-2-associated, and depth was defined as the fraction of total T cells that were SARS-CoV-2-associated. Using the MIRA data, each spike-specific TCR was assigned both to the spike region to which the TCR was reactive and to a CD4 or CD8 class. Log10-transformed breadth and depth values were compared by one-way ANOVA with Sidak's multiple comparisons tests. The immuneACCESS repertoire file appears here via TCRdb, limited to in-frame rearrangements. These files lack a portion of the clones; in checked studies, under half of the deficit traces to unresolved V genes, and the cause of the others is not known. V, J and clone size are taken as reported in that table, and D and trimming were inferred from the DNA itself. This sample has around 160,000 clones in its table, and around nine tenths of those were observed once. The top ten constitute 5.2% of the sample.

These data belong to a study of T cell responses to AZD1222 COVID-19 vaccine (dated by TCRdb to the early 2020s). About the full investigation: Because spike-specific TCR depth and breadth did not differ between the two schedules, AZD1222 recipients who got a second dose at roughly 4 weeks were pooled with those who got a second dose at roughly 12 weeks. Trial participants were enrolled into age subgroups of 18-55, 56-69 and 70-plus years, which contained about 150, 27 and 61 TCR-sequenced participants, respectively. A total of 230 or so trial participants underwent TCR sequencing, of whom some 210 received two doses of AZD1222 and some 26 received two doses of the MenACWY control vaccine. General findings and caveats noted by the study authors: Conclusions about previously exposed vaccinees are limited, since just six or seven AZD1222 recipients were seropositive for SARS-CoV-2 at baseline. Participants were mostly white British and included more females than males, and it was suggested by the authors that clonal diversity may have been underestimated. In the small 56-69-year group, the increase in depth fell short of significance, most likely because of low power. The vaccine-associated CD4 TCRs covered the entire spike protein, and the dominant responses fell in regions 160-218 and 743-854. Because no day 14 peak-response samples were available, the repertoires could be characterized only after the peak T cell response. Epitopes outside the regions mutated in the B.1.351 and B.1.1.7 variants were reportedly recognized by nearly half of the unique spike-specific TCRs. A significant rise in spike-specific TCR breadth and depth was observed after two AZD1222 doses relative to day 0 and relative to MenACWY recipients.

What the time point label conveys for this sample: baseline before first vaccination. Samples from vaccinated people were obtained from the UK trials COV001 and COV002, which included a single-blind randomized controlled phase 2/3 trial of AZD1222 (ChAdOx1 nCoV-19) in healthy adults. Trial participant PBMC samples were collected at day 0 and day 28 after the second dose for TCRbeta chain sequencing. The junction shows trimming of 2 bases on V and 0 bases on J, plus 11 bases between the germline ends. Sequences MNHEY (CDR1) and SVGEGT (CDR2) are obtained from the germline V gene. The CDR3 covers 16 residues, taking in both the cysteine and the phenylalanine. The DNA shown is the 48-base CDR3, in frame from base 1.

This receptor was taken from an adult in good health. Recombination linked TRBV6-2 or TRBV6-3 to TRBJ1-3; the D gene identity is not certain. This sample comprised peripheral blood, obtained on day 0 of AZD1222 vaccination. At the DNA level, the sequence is TGTGCCAGCAGTTACGCTAGGACCCTCTCTGGAAACACCATATATTTT. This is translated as CASSYARTLSGNTIYF.